The TCR beta chain described here comes from a study of cytomegalovirus exposure and HLA in healthy donors. Primers for the PCR totalled 60 Vbeta and 13 Jbeta. Here immunoSEQ multiplex PCR was the method, and the copy in TCRdb shows in-frame clones only, minus some. The sample carries around 160,000 clones, 79% recorded once. General study results and limits: Accurate prediction of most subjects' HLA-A and HLA-B alleles from TCR beta sequences was reported. Researchers reported in a later analysis that a missense DCLRE1C variant was tied to TCR beta V- and J-gene trimming.

This clone was seen once. Its specificity is not known. The CDR3 sequence is 17 residues long. The origin of this receptor is a woman between 35 and 50 years old in good health and CMV-seropositive. The sample taken for sequencing was PBMCs. V usage is TRBV21-1 and J usage is TRBJ2-7; the table's D gene call, TRBD2, was not cross checked with the DNA. TRBV21-1 is labeled a pseudogene. CDR3: CASSKLEIEQTSYEQYF. The CDR3 region has the DNA TGTGCCAGCAGCAAACTAGAAATTGAGCAGACCTCCTACGAGCAGTACTTC.